The clone carrying this TCR beta chain was observed a single time. As yet, its antigen is unknown. The V and J ends lost 7 bases and 3 bases respectively, with 13 bases between them. Germline CDR1 is SGHKS and CDR2 is YYEKEE (reference sequence). This CDR3 region has 14 residues. The sample originates from a study of a mutant IDH1 vaccine in newly diagnosed glioma. Background on the study: Patients were pretreated with radiotherapy, temozolomide, or both, mostly both.

Here immunoSEQ multiplex PCR was the method, and the copy in TCRdb shows in-frame clones only, minus some. There are around 66,000 clones in the sample; 80% occur only once, and more than 5.5% lies in the top ten. Regarding time point: week 11, during vaccination. One vaccine dose held 300 ug of mutant IDH1 20-mer peptide and came with topical imiquimod. The sequencing here drew on PBMCs, taken from a glioma patient whose treatment included an IDH1 peptide vaccine. This TCR came from a man aged 50 to 59 with glioma. This chain uses TRBV5-5 with TRBJ2-2, with D perhaps TRBD1 (6 bases). CDR3 amino acids: CASGIQGYTGELFF. Written as DNA, the CDR3 is TGTGCCAGCGGGATACAGGGTTACACCGGGGAGCTGTTTTTT.